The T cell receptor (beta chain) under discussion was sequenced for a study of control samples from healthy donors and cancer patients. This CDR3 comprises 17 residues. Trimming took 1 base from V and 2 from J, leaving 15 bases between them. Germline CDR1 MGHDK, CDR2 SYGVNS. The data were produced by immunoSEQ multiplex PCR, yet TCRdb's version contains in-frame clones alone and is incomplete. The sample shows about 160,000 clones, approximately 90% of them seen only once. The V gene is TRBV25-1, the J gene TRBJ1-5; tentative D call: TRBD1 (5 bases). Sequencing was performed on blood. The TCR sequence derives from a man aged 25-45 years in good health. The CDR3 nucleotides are TGTGCCAGCAGTGAATCCTCAGGGTACGGGGGCAATCAGCCCCAGCATTTT. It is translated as CASSESSGYGGNQPQHF.